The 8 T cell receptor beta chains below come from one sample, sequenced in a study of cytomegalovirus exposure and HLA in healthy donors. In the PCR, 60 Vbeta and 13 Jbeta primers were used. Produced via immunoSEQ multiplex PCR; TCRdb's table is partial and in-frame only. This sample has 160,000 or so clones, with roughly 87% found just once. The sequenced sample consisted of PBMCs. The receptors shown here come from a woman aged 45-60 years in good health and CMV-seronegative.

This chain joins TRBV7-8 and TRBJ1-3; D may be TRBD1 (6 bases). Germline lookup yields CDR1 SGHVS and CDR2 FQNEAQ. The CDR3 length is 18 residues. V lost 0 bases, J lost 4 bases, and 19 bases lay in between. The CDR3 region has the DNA TGTGCCAGCAGCTTAGCGCTCATAACAGGGTCATTAGGAAACACCATATATTTT. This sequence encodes CASSLALITGSLGNTIYF.

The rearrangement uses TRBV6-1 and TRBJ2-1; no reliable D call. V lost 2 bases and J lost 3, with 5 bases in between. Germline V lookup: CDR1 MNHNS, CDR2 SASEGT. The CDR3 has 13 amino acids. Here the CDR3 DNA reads TGTGCCAGCAGTGAAAATCTCTACAATGAGCAGTTCTTC. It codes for CASSENLYNEQFF.

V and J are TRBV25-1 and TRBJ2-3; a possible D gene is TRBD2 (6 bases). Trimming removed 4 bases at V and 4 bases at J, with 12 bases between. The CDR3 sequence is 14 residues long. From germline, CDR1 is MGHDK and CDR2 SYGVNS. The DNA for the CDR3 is TGTGCCAGCAGTGGATGGAGGGGACCAGATACGCAGTATTTT. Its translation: CASSGWRGPDTQYF.

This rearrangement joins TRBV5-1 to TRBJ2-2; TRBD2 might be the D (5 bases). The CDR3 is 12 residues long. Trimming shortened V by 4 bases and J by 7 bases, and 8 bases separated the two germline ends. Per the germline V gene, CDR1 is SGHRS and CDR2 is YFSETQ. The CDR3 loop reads CASSTGGGELFF. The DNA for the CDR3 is TGCGCCAGCAGCACCGGAGGCGGGGAGCTGTTTTTT.

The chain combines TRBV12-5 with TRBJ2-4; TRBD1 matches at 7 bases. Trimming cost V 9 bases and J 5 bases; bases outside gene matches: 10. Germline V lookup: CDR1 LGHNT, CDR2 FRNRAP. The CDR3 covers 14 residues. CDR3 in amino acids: CARIRTGTENIQYF. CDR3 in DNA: TGTGCTAGGATTAGAACCGGGACAGAAAACATTCAGTACTTC.

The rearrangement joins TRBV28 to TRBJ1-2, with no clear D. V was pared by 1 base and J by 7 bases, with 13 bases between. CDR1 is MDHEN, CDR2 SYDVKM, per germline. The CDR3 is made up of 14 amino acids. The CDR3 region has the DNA TGTGCCAGCAGTTTATCCTCTTCGGTCCCTGGCTACACCTTC. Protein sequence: CASSLSSSVPGYTF.

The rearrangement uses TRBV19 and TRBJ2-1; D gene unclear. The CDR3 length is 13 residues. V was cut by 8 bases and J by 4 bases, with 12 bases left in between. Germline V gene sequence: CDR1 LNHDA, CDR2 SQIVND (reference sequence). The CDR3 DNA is TGTGCCAGTGGGCAGGCCCGATACAATGAGCAGTTCTTC. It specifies CASGQARYNEQFF.

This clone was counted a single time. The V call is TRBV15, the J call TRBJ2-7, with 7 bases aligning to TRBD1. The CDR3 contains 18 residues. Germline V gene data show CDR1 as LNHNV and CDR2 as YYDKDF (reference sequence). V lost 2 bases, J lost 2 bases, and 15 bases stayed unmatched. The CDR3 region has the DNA TGTGCCACCAGCAGACCCGGGACAGCCCCTGGGTCTACCTACGAGCAGTACTTC. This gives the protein CATSRPGTAPGSTYEQYF. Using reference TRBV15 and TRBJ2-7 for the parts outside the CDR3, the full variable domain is DAMVIQNPRYQVTQFGKPVTLSCSQTLNHNVMYWYQQKSSQAPKLLFHYYDKDFNNEADTPDNFQSRRPNTSFCFLDIRSPGLGDTAMYLCATSRPGTAPGSTYEQYFGPGTRLTVT.